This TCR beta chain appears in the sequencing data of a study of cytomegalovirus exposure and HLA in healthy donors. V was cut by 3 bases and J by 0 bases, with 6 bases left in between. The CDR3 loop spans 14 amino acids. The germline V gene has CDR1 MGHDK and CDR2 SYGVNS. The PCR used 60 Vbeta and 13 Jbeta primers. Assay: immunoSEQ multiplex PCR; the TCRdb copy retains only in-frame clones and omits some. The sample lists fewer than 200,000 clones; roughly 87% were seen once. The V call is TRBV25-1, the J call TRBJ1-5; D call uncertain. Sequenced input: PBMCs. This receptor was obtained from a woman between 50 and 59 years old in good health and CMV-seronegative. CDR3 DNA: TGTGCCAGCAGTGATTTGTATAGCAATCAGCCCCAGCATTTT. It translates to CASSDLYSNQPQHF.